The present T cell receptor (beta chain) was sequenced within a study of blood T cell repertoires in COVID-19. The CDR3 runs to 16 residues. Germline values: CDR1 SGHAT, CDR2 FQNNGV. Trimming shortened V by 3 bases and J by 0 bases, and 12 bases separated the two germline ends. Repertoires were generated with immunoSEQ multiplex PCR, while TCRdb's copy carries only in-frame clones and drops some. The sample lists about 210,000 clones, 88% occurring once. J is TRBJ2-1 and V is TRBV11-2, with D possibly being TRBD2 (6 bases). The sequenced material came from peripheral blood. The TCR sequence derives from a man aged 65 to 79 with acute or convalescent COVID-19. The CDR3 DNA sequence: TGTGCCAGCAGCTTCGGGGGAGGAGCCTCCTACAATGAGCAGTTCTTC. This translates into CASSFGGGASYNEQFF.